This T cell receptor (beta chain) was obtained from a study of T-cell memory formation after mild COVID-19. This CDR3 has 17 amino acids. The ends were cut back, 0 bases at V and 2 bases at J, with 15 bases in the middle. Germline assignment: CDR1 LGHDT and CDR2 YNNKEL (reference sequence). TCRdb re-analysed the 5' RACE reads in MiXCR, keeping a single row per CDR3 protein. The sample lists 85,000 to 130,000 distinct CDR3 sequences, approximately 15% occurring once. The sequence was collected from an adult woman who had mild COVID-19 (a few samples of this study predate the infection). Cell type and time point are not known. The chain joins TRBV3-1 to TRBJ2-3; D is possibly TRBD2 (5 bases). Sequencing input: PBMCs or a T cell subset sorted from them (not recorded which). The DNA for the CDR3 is TGTGCCAGCAGCCAAGAGATTATGAAGGAGGTCACAGATACGCAGTATTTT. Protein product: CASSQEIMKEVTDTQYF.